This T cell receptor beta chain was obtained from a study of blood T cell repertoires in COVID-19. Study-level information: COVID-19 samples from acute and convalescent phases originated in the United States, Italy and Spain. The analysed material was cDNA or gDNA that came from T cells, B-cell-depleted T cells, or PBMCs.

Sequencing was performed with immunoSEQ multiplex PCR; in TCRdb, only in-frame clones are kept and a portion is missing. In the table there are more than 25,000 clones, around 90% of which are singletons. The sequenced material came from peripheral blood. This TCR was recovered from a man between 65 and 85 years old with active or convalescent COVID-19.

CDR3 DNA sequence: TGTGCCAGCATCCGGACAGACCTGAATCAGCCCCAGCATTTT. It yields the protein CASIRTDLNQPQHF. The gene calls are TRBV6-6 and TRBJ1-5, with D perhaps TRBD1 (6 bases). This CDR3 spans 14 amino acids. Trimming stripped 7 bases from V and 4 bases from J, with 14 bases between. From germline, CDR1 is MNHNY and CDR2 SVGAGI (reference sequence).